This T cell receptor (beta chain) appears in the sequencing data of a study of cytomegalovirus exposure and HLA in healthy donors. Across the study: Of all 360 or so donors who were genotyped, 75% to 90% belonged to the Caucasian-associated ancestry cluster. General study points: In a later analysis, donors in an Asian-associated ancestry cluster reportedly had fewer N-insertions in productive TCRs than the cohort mean. Cytomegalovirus status, reportedly, was diagnosed with high specificity and sensitivity by the classifier.

On this clone itself: Its antigen is not identified.

Researchers ran the PCR with 60 Vbeta and 13 Jbeta primers. Generated by immunoSEQ multiplex PCR, the TCRdb table keeps only in-frame clones and is missing some. Of over 150,000 clones in the sample, about three quarters were seen once. Sequenced: PBMCs. The TCR originated in a woman aged 35 to 49 in good health and CMV-seropositive.

This CDR3 reads CASSGGGTGGTYEQYF. The CDR3 region has the DNA TGTGCCAGCAGTGGGGGAGGGACAGGGGGAACCTACGAGCAGTACTTC. The chain couples TRBV6-1 to TRBJ2-7, with TRBD1 matching over 11 bases. CDR3 size: 16 residues. CDR1 is MNHNS and CDR2 is SASEGT in the germline V gene. Trimming removed 4 bases from V and 2 bases from J; junction bases left unmatched: 7.